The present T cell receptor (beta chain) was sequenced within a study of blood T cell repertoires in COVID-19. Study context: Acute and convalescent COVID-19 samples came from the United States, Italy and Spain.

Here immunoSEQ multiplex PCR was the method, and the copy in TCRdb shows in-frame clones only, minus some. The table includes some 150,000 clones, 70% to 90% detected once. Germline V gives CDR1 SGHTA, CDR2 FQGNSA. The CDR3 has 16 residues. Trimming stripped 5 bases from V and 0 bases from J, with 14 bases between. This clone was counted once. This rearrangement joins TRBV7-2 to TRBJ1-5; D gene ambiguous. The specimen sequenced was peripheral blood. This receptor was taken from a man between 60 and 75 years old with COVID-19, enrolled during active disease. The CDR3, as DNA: TGTGCCAGCAGCCCCCCCGGAGCCCTTAGCAATCAGCCCCAGCATTTT. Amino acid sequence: CASSPPGALSNQPQHF.